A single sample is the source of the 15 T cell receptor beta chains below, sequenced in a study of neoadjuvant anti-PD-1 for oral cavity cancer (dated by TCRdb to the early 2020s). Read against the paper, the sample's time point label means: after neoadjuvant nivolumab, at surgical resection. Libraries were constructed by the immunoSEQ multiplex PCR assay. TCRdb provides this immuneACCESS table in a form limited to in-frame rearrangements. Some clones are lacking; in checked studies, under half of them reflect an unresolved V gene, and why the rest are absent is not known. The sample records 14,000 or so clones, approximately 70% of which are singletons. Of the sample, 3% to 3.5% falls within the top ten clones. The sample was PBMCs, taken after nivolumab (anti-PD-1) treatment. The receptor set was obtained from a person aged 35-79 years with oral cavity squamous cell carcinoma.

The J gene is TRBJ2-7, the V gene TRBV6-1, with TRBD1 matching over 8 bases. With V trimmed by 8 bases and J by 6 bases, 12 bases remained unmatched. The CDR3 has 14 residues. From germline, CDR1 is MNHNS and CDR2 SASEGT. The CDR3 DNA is TGTGCCAGCCATTCCCCCGACAGGGGAGGCGAGCAGTACTTC. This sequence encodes CASHSPDRGGEQYF.

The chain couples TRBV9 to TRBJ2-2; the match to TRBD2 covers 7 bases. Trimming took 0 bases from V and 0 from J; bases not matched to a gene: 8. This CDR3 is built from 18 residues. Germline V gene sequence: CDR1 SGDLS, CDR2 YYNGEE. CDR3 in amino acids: CASSVEVTSAANTGELFF. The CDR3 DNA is TGTGCCAGCAGCGTAGAGGTAACTAGCGCGGCGAACACCGGGGAGCTGTTTTTT.

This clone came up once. The CDR3, as DNA: TGTGCCAGCATCAGGGAGGGGAAGGGTAATGAAAAACTGTTTTTT. This sequence encodes CASIREGKGNEKLFF. This chain links TRBV6-1 with TRBJ1-4; D is possibly TRBD1 (5 bases). This CDR3 has 15 amino acids. In germline, CDR1 is MNHNS, CDR2 SASEGT. V lost 7 bases and J 4 bases, leaving 16 bases between the germline ends.

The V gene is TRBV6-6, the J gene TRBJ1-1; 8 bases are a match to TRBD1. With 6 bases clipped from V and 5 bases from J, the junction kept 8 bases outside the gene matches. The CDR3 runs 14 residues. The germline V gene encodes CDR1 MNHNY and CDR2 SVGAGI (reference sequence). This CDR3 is CASRLGQGGTEAFF. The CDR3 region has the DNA TGTGCCAGCAGGCTAGGACAGGGTGGGACTGAAGCTTTCTTT.

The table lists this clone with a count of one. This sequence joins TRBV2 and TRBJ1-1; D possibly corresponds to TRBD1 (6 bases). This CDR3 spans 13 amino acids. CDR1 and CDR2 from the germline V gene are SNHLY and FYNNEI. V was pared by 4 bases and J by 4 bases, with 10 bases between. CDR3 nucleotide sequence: TGTGCCAGCAGTGCAGGGGAGGCCACTGAAGCTTTCTTT. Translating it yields CASSAGEATEAFF.

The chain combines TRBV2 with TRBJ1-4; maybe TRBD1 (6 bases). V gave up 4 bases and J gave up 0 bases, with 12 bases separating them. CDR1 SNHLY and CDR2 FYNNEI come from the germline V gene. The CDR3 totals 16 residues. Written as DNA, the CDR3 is TGTGCCAGCAGTGGGCGCGACAGGCCAACTAATGAAAAACTGTTTTTT. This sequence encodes CASSGRDRPTNEKLFF.

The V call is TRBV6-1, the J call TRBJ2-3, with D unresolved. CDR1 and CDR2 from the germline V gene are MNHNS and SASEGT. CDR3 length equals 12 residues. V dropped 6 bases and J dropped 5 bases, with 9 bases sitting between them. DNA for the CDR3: TGTGCCAGCAGCCTGAACAGAGATACGCAGTATTTT. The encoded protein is CASSLNRDTQYF.

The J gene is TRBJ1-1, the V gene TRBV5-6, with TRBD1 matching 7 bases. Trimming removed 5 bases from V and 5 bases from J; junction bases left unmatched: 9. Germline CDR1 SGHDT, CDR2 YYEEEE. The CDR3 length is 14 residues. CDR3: CASSRDSTSTEAFF. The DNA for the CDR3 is TGTGCCAGCAGTCGGGACAGCACATCGACTGAAGCTTTCTTT.

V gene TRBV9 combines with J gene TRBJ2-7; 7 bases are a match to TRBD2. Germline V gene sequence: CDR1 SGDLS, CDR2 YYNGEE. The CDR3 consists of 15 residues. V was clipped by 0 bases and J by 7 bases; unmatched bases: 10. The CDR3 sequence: CASSVGSTSAVEQYF. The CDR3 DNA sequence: TGTGCCAGCAGCGTAGGTAGTACTAGCGCGGTGGAGCAGTACTTC.

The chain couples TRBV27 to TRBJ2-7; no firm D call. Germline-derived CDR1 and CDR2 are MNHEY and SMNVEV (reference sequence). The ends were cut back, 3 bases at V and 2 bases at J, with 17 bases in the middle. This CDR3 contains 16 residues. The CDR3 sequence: CASSFSTQTAAYEQYF. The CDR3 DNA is TGTGCCAGCAGTTTCTCGACCCAGACGGCAGCCTACGAGCAGTACTTC.

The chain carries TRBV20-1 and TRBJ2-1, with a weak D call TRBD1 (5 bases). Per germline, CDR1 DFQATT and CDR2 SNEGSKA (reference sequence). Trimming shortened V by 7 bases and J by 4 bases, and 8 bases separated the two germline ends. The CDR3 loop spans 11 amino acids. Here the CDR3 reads CSGGPYNEQFF. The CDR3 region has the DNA TGCAGTGGGGGCCCTTACAATGAGCAGTTCTTC.

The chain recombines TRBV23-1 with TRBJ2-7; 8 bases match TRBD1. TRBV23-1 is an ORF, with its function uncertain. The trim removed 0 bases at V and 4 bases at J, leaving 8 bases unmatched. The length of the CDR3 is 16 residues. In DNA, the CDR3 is TGCGCCAGCAGTCAATCGGGGCGACAGGGGACGTACGAGCAGTACTTC. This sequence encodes CASSQSGRQGTYEQYF.

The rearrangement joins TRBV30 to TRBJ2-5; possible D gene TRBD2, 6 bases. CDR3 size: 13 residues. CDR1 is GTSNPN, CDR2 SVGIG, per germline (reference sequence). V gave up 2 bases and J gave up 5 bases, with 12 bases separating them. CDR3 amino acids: CAWSNWEAETQYF. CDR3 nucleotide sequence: TGTGCCTGGAGTAACTGGGAGGCGGAGACCCAGTACTTC. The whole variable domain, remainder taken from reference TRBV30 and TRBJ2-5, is SQTIHQWPATLVQPVGSPLSLECTVEGTSNPNLYWYRQAAGRGLQLLFYSVGIGQISSEVPQNLSASRPQDRQFILSSKKLLLSDSGFYLCAWSNWEAETQYFGPGTRLLVL.

The CDR3 here is CSVETGLNTQYF. The CDR3 nucleotides read TGCAGCGTTGAGACAGGTCTGAATACGCAGTATTTT. V and J are TRBV29-1 and TRBJ2-3, with a tentative D call TRBD1 (6 bases). Per germline, CDR1 SQVTM and CDR2 ANQGSEA. V lost 3 bases and J 7 bases, leaving 11 bases between the germline ends. The CDR3 spans 12 residues.

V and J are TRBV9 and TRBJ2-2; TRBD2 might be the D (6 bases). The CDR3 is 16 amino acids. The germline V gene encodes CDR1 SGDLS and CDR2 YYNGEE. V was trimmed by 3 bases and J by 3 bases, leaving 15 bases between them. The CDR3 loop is CASSALGGPYTGELFF. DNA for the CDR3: TGTGCCAGCAGCGCCCTCGGAGGGCCTTACACCGGGGAGCTGTTTTTT. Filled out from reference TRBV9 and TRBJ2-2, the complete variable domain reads DSGVTQTPKHLITATGQRVTLRCSPRSGDLSVYWYQQSLDQGLQFLIQYYNGEERAKGNILERFSAQQFPDLHSELNLSSLELGDSALYFCASSALGGPYTGELFFGEGSRLTVL.